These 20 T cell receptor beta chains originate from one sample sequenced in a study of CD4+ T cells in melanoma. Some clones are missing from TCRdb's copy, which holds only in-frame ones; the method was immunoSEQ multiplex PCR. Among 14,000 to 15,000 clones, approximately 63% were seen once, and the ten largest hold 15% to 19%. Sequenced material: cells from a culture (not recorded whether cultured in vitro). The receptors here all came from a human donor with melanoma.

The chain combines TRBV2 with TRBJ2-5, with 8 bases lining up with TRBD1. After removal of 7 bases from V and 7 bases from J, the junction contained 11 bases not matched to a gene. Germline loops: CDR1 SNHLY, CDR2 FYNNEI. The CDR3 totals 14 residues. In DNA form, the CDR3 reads TGTGCCAGCAAGACAGGGGCCTCACTGGGGACCCAGTACTTC. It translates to CASKTGASLGTQYF.

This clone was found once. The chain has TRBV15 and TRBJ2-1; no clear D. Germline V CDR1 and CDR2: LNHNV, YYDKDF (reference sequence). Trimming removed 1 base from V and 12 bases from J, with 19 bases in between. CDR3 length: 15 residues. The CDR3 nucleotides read TGTGCCACCAGCAGAGCTCCGGGCACGGGCTTAGGGCAGTTCTTC. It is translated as CATSRAPGTGLGQFF.

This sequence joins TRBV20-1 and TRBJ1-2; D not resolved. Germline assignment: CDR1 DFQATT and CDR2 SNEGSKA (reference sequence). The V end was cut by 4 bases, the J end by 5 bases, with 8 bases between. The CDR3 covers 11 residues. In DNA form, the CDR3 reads TGCAGTGCTACGCAGGAGTATGGCTACACCTTC. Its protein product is CSATQEYGYTF.

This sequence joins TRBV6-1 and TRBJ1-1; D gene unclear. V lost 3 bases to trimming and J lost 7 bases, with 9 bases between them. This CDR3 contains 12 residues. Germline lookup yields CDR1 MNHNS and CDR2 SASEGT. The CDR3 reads CASSEGRIEAFF. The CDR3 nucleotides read TGTGCCAGCAGTGAGGGCAGAATTGAAGCTTTCTTT.

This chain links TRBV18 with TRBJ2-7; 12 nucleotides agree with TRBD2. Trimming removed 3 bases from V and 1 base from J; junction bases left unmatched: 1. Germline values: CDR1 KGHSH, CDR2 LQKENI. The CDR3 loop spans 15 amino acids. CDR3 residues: CASSPGLAGSYEQYF. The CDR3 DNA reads TGTGCCAGCTCACCTGGACTAGCGGGGTCCTACGAGCAGTACTTC.

This chain's CDR3 is CASPPRTSSYEQYF. In DNA, the CDR3 is TGTGCCAGCCCGCCACGTACTAGCTCCTACGAGCAGTACTTC. The chain couples TRBV18 to TRBJ2-7; a weak D match, TRBD2 (5 bases). The ends were cut back, 8 bases at V and 0 bases at J, with 14 bases in the middle. The length of the CDR3 is 14 residues. The germline V gene encodes CDR1 KGHSH and CDR2 LQKENI.

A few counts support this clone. The CDR3 sequence is CASSRGRGDQETQYF. The CDR3 region has the DNA TGTGCCAGCAGTCGGGGCCGGGGGGACCAAGAGACCCAGTACTTC. This rearrangement joins TRBV14 to TRBJ2-5; TRBD2 matches 7 bases. CDR1 and CDR2 from the germline V gene are SGHDN and FVKESK. The V gene end was trimmed by 6 bases and the J gene end by 0 bases; junction bases not matched to a gene: 7. CDR3 size: 15 residues.

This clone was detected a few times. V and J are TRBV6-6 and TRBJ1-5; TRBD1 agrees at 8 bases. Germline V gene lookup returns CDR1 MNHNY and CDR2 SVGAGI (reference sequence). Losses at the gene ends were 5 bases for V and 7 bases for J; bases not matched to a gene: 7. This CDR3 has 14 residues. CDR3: CASSKTGAGQPQHF. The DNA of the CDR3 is TGTGCCAGCAGTAAGACAGGGGCAGGACAGCCCCAGCATTTT.

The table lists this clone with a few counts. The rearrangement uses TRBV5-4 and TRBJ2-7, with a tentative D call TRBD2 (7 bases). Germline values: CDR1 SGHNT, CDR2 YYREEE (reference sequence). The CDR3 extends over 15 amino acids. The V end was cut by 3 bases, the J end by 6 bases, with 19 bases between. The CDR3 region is CASSSRAGAYSEQYF. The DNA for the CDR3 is TGTGCCAGCAGCTCCCGGGCGGGGGCCTATTCCGAGCAGTACTTC.

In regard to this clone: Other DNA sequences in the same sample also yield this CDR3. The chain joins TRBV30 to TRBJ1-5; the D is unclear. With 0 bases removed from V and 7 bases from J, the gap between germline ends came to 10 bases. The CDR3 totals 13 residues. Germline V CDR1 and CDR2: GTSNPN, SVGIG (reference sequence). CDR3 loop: CAWSVAGSQPQHF. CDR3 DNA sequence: TGTGCCTGGAGTGTAGCGGGTTCGCAGCCCCAGCATTTT.

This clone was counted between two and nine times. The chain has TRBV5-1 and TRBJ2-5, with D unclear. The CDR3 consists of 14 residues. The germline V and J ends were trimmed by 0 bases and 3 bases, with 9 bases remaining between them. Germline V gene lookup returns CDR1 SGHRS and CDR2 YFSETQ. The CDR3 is CASSLGHAKETQYF. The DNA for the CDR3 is TGCGCCAGCAGCTTGGGACATGCAAAAGAGACCCAGTACTTC.

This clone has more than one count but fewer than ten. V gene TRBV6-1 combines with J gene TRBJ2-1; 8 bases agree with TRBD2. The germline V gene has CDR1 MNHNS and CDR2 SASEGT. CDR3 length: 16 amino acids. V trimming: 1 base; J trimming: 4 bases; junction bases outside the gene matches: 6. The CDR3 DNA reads TGTGCCAGCAGTGAAGTAGCAGCGGGGGCTTACAATGAGCAGTTCTTC. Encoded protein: CASSEVAAGAYNEQFF.

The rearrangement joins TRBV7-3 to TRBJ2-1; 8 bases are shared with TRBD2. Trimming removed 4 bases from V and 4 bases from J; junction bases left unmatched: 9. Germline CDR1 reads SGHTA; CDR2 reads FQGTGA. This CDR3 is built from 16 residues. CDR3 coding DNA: TGTGCCAGCAGCTCCGGGTCTAGCGGGCCTTACAATGAGCAGTTCTTC. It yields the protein CASSSGSSGPYNEQFF.

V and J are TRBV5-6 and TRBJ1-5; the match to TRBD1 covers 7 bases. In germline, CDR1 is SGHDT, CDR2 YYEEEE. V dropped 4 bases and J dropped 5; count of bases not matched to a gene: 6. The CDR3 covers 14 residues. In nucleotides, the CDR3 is TGTGCCAGCAGCAAGGCGACAGGGTATCAGCCCCAGCATTTT. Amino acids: CASSKATGYQPQHF.

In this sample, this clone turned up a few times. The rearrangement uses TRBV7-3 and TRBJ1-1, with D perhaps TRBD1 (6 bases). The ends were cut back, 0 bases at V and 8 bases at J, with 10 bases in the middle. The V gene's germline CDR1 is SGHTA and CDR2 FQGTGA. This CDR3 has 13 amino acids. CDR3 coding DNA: TGTGCCAGCAGCTTAACGGGGGCAGGGGAAGCTTTCTTT. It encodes CASSLTGAGEAFF.

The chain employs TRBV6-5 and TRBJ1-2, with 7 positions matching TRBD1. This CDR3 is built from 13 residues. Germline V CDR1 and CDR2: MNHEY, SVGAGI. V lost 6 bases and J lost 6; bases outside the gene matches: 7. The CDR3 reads CASSRTGDNGYTF. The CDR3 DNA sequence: TGTGCCAGCAGCCGAACAGGGGATAATGGCTACACCTTC.

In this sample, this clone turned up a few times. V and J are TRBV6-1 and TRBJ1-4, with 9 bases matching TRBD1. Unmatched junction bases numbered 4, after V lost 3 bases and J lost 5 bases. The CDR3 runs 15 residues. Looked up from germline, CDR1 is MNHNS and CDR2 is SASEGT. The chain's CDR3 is CASSEEGTGNEKLFF. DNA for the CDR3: TGTGCCAGCAGTGAGGAGGGGACAGGGAATGAAAAACTGTTTTTT.

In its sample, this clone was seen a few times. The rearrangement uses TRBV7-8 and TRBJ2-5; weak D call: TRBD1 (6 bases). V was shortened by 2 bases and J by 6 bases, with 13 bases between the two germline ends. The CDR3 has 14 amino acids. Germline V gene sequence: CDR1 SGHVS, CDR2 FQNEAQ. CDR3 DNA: TGTGCCAGCAGCTTACGGTTGGGGGCCAAGACCCAGTACTTC. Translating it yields CASSLRLGAKTQYF.

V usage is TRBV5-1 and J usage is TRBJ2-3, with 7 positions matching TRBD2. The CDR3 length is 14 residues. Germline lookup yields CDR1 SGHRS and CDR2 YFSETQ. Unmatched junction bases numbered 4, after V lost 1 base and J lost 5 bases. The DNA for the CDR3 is TGCGCCAGCAGCTTGCAGGCGGGGGAAGATACGCAGTATTTT. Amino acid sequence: CASSLQAGEDTQYF.

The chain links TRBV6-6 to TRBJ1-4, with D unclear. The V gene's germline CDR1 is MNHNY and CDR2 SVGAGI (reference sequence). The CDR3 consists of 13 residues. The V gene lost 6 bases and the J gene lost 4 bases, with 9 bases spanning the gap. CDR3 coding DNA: TGTGCCAGCAGCCTCGATTATAATGAAAAACTGTTTTTT. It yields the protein CASSLDYNEKLFF.